These T cell receptor beta chains were read from a single sample in a study of blood T cell repertoires in COVID-19. Profiled with immunoSEQ multiplex PCR; TCRdb holds only in-frame clones, not every one. Of about 29,000 clones in the sample, around 80% are singletons; the top ten hold 35% to 55%. The specimen was peripheral blood. The receptors were sampled from a woman in her 70s with acute or convalescent COVID-19. The CDR3 runs from the conserved cysteine through the conserved F or W. The D gene is left open where the match is weak. Size is omitted from some rows. Given values are once, few, many or a class for expanded clones.

size,V,J,D,DNA,CDR3
-,TRBV6-5,TRBJ1-5,-,TGTGCCAGCAGTTACTCGATTTCTGTCAGGGTCCAACATTTT,CASSYSISVRVQHF
few,TRBV3-1/TRBV3-2,TRBJ1-4,-,TGTGCCAGCAGCCAAATTACGGCCGGGGGGGAAAAACTGTTTTTT,CASSQITAGGEKLFF
-,TRBV28,TRBJ1-1,-,TGTGCCAGCAGTTATCCGGGACACAGCATGAACACTGAAGCTTTCTTT,CASSYPGHSMNTEAFF
few,TRBV12-3/TRBV12-4,TRBJ2-7,-,TGTGCCAGCAGTTTAAGGACTTTATACGAGCAGTACTTC,CASSLRTLYEQYF
-,TRBV28,TRBJ2-7,TRBD2,TGTGCCAGCAGGGAGTTGGTCCCCGAAGGGACTAGCGAGCAGTACTTC,CASRELVPEGTSEQYF
-,TRBV5-1,TRBJ2-1,TRBD1,TGCGCCAGCAGCCCGGGAGTCCGACAGGGGGCCTACAATGAGCAGTTCTTC,CASSPGVRQGAYNEQFF
-,TRBV5-4,TRBJ2-2,-,TGTGCCAGCAGCCCTGGAGGGGCGAGCGCCGGGGAGCTGTTTTTT,CASSPGGASAGELFF
once,TRBV7-9,TRBJ1-2,TRBD1,TGTGCCAGCAGCTACGGGGACAGTCGTTTCTATGGCTACACCTTC,CASSYGDSRFYGYTF
-,TRBV24-1,TRBJ2-1,-,TGTGCCACCAGTGATTTGCAAAACGGAGTGGGGCGGAATGAGCAGTTCTTC,CATSDLQNGVGRNEQFF
-,TRBV20-1,TRBJ2-7,TRBD2,TGCAGTGCTAGTCCTACTAGCGGGGGGACCTACGAGCAGTACTTC,CSASPTSGGTYEQYF
-,TRBV18,TRBJ1-1,TRBD1,TGTGCCAGCTCACCAATCCGGGACAGGAGGGAGAGCACTGAAGCTTTCTTT,CASSPIRDRRESTEAFF
-,TRBV28,TRBJ1-6,TRBD1,TGTGCCACTCTCGACAGGGGGATAGGGAATTCACCCCTCCACTTT,CATLDRGIGNSPLHF
few,TRBV19,TRBJ1-5,-,TGTGCCAGTCGGACTGATCATAGCAATCAGCCCCAGCATTTT,CASRTDHSNQPQHF
few,TRBV7-2,TRBJ2-5,TRBD2,TGTGCCAGCAGCCTCTACTCTAGCGGACCACAAGAGACCCAGTACTTC,CASSLYSSGPQETQYF
few,TRBV7-9,TRBJ1-1,TRBD1,TGTGCCAGCAGCCCGGGACAGGGGTTAACTGAAGCTTTCTTT,CASSPGQGLTEAFF
-,TRBV5-5,TRBJ2-5,-,TGTGCCAGCAGCTTGGGGTCAAACAGCCAGACCCAGTACTTC,CASSLGSNSQTQYF
-,TRBV24-1,TRBJ1-5,-,TGTGCCACCAGTGATGGGCAGAGCAATCAGCCCCAGCATTTT,CATSDGQSNQPQHF
-,TRBV5-6,TRBJ1-2,-,TGTGCCAGCAGCTCCAATGCGGGGGGATCCTACACCTTC,CASSSNAGGSYTF
-,TRBV5-1,TRBJ2-2,-,TGCGCCAGCAGCTGGAGGACAGACGGCGGGGAGCTGTTTTTT,CASSWRTDGGELFF
few,TRBV5-1,TRBJ1-1,TRBD1,TGCGCCAGCAGCGGGACAGGGCTCACTGAAGCTTTCTTT,CASSGTGLTEAFF
few,TRBV6-2/TRBV6-3,TRBJ1-5,-,TGTGCCAGCAGTTACTACGGGGGATGGGGCAATCAGCCCCAGCATTTT,CASSYYGGWGNQPQHF
-,TRBV7-2,TRBJ1-5,TRBD1,TGTGCCAGCAGCCCCCAATCGGGGACAGCCCATCAGCCCCAGCATTTT,CASSPQSGTAHQPQHF
-,TRBV27,TRBJ2-5,TRBD2,TGTGCCAGCAGCCGGGATAGCGGGAGAAGGGAGACCCAGTACTTC,CASSRDSGRRETQYF
-,TRBV3-1/TRBV3-2,TRBJ2-3,TRBD2,TGTGCCAGCACCCCAAGGGCTAGCGGGAGAACCGCGACAGATACGCAGTATTTT,CASTPRASGRTATDTQYF
-,TRBV30,TRBJ2-6,TRBD1,TGTGCCTGGAGTGACGGGACAGGCCCTTTCTCTGGGGCCAACGTCCTGACTTTC,CAWSDGTGPFSGANVLTF
-,TRBV30,TRBJ2-7,TRBD1,TGTGCCTGGGACGCAGGGGGACCCTACGAGCAGTACTTC,CAWDAGGPYEQYF
-,TRBV7-2,TRBJ2-1,-,TGTGCCAGCAGCTTAGGGGCCCCCTGGGAGGACAATGAGCAGTTCTTC,CASSLGAPWEDNEQFF
once,TRBV27,TRBJ1-1,-,TGTGCCAGCGCACAAGACAGGTCTTCGAGGCCTAACACTGAAGCTTTCTTT,CASAQDRSSRPNTEAFF
-,TRBV9,TRBJ2-7,TRBD1,TGTGCCAGCAGCGTAGGGACAGGTAACGAGCAGTACTTC,CASSVGTGNEQYF
-,TRBV5-1,TRBJ2-2,TRBD1,TGCGCCAGCAGTTCCGGGGACAGGGGGCGAGCTACCGGGGAGCTGTTTTTT,CASSSGDRGRATGELFF
once,TRBV28,TRBJ1-5,TRBD1,TGTGCCAGCAGTCTCCGGACAGGGAAGGCTTATCAGCCCCAGCATTTT,CASSLRTGKAYQPQHF
-,TRBV19,TRBJ2-3,-,TGTGCCAGTAGAAGCCTCGGAGGGAGCACAGATACGCAGTATTTT,CASRSLGGSTDTQYF
-,TRBV4-2,TRBJ1-3,-,TGTGCCGCAGGGAAAGGGCCCGACTCTGGAAACACCATATATTTT,CAAGKGPDSGNTIYF
few,TRBV6-5,TRBJ1-1,-,TGTGCCAGCGCCGGGGAGCCTAACACTGAAGCTTTCTTT,CASAGEPNTEAFF
-,TRBV11-2,TRBJ2-4,TRBD1,TGTGCCAGCAGGGCAATCAGGGGGCGCAAAAACATTCAGTACTTC,CASRAIRGRKNIQYF
-,TRBV29-1,TRBJ2-3,-,TGCAGCGTTCCCCGGGACACCGTTAGAGATACGCAGTATTTT,CSVPRDTVRDTQYF